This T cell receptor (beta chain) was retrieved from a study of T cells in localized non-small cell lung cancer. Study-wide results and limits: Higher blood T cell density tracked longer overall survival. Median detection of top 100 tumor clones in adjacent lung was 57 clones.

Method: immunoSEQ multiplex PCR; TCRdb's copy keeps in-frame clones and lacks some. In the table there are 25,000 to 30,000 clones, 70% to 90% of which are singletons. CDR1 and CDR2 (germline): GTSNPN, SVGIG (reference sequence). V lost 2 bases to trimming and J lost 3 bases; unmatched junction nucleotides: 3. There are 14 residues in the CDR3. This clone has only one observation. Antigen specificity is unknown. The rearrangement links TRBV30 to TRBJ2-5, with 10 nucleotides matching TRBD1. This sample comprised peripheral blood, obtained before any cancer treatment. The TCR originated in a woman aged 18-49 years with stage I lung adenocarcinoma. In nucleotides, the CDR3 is TGTGCCTGGAGTATGGGGACAGGGGAAGAGACCCAGTACTTC. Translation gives CAWSMGTGEETQYF. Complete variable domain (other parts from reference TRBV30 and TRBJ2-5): SQTIHQWPATLVQPVGSPLSLECTVEGTSNPNLYWYRQAAGRGLQLLFYSVGIGQISSEVPQNLSASRPQDRQFILSSKKLLLSDSGFYLCAWSMGTGEETQYFGPGTRLLVL.